This T cell receptor (beta chain) originates from a study of blood T cell repertoires in COVID-19. Study at large: The United States, Italy and Spain supplied acute and convalescent COVID-19 samples.

Clinical history reported by participants formed the basis on which cohorts were assigned. Authors' methods: Quantification of nucleated cells was approximated via reference gene primer amplification. The method was immunoSEQ multiplex PCR; TCRdb's version includes in-frame clones alone and lacks a portion of them. The D gene and trimming were derived from the DNA, and the V and J assignments and clone size from that table. The table has roughly 260,000 clones, approximately 88% seen once. The CDR3 length is 14 residues. V lost 6 bases and J lost 4; bases outside the gene matches: 6. Germline V gene sequence: CDR1 LGHDT, CDR2 YNNKEL (reference sequence).

The TCR was taken from a woman under 40 with acute COVID-19. The rearrangement uses TRBV3-1 (or the pseudogene TRBV3-2) and TRBJ1-5; 7 positions agree with TRBD1. The sequenced material came from PBMCs or T cells enriched from blood (not recorded which). CDR3 protein: CASSHRGGNQPQHF. The CDR3 DNA follows: TGTGCCAGCAGTCACAGGGGCGGAAATCAGCCCCAGCATTTT.